This entry concerns a single T cell receptor beta chain. Its specificity is unknown. The germline CDR1 and CDR2 sequences are MDHEN and SYDVKM. J was trimmed by 5 bases and V by 6 bases; bases with no gene match: 6. This CDR3 contains 14 residues. The unexposed donors gave CD4+ T cells in about 2010-2019, prior to COVID-19. CD4+ T cells were isolated from the cells after around 9 days of culture. Clones were sequenced by immunoSEQ multiplex PCR, and TCRdb holds only the in-frame ones, with some missing. The sample holds about 21,000 clones, 74% seen once. The data were taken from a study of CD4 T cells in relation to SARS-CoV-2 and coronaviruses.

Specimen: CD4+ T cells from PBMCs, cultured in vitro. The source is a human donor in good health. This rearrangement joins TRBV28 to TRBJ1-4, with TRBD1 matching 7 bases. The DNA of the CDR3 is TGTGCCAGCAGGCCGGACAGGAGAAATGAAAAACTGTTTTTT. It encodes CASRPDRRNEKLFF.